Listed here is a single TCR beta chain. These data originate in a study of blood T cell repertoires in COVID-19. Study as a whole: Sites in the United States, Italy and Spain provided acute and convalescent COVID-19 samples. PBMCs, B-cell-depleted T cells, or T cells provided the cDNA or gDNA that made up the material.

The CDR3 has 15 residues. The V end lost 3 bases, the J end lost 9 bases, and 15 bases lay between the germline ends. The V gene's germline CDR1 is MGHRA and CDR2 YSYEKL. Original processing notes: Amplifying reference gene primers gave estimates of nucleated cell counts. Profiling relied on immunoSEQ multiplex PCR, and the TCRdb table lists in-frame clones only, not all of them. From that table come the V and J calls and clone size; the DNA was used to work out D and trimming. The data hold 150,000 to 200,000 clones, with more than 75% observed a single time. The chain carries TRBV4-1 and TRBJ1-6, with no clear D. Sequencing was carried out using peripheral blood. This sequence was found in a man younger than 35 with active or convalescent COVID-19. The CDR3 is CASSHSDRGVSPLHF. The DNA for the CDR3 is TGCGCCAGCAGCCACTCCGACCGGGGAGTTTCACCCCTCCACTTT.